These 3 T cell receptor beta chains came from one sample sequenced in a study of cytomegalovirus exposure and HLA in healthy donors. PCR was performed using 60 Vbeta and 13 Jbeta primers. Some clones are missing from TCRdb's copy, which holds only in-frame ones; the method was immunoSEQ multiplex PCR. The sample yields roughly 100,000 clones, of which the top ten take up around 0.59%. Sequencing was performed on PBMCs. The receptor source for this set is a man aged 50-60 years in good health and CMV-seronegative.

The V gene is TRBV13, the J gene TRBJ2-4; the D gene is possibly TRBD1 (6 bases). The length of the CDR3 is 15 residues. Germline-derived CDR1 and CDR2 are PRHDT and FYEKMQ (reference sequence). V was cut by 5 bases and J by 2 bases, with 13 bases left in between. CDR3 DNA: TGTGCCAGCAGCGGGACACAGGGTCCCAAAAACATTCAGTACTTC. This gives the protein CASSGTQGPKNIQYF.

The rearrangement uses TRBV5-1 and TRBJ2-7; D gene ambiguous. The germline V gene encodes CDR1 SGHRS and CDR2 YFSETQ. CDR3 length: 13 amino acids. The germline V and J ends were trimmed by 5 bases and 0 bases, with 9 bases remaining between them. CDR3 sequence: CASSNIFSYEQYF. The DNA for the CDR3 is TGCGCCAGCAGTAACATATTCTCCTACGAGCAGTACTTC.

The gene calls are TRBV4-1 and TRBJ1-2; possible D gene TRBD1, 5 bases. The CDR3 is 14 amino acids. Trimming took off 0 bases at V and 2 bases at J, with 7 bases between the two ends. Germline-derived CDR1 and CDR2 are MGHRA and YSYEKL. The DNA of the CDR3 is TGCGCCAGCAGCCAAGATCACAGGAACTATGGCTACACCTTC. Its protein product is CASSQDHRNYGYTF.